What follows is one T cell receptor beta chain and its context. Produced via immunoSEQ multiplex PCR; TCRdb's table is partial and in-frame only. The sample holds about 2 million clones, just under 95% seen once. The data derive from a study of shared clonotypes between healthy human individuals. Naive-designated CD8 cells lacked CD45RO, were positively enriched for CCR7, and omitted terminally differentiated effector memory CD45RA+ cells. V dropped 5 bases and J dropped 7 bases, with 17 bases sitting between them. The CDR3 has 15 amino acids. CDR1 is MNHNS and CDR2 is SASEGT in the germline V gene. This receptor was obtained from a man younger than 35 in good health. The sample was naive CD8+ T cells sorted from blood. The chain carries TRBV6-1 and TRBJ2-2, with D perhaps assigned TRBD1 or TRBD2 (5 bases each). The CDR3 coding sequence is TGTGCCAGCAGTCAGAACCGGGGCCCCGGCGGGGAGCTGTTTTTT. Protein: CASSQNRGPGGELFF.